This TCR beta chain was recovered during a study of early T cells in non-severe SARS-CoV-2 infection. Study background: Whole-blood bulk RNA, unsorted, was sequenced, and chains were unpaired.

Individual cDNA molecules received unique molecular identifiers during library preparation. TCRdb re-called the 5' RACE reads through MiXCR, storing one row per CDR3 protein. The sample holds about 56,000 distinct CDR3 sequences; around 15% are singletons and the top ten take about 4%. Of note for this clonotype: Its matching antigen is unknown.

Study-wide points: The study's VDJdb matching favored anti-spike CD8 responses and missed private and CD4 specificities.

The V segment lost 3 bases and the J segment 2 bases; nucleotides outside the gene matches: 11. The germline gives CDR1 SNHLY, CDR2 FYNNEI. This CDR3 contains 17 residues. The chain is built from TRBV2 and TRBJ2-7, with TRBD1 identical over 9 bases. The sequence came from an adult who was a healthcare worker with PCR-confirmed SARS-CoV-2 infection or an uninfected control (not recorded which). The sample was whole blood, taken at baseline. CDR3 DNA sequence: TGTGCCAGCAGTGATAATCAGGGGACAGGGCCTACCTACGAGCAGTACTTC. Amino acids: CASSDNQGTGPTYEQYF.